This T cell receptor beta chain was documented in a study of human T cells and chemical hapten exposure. Study results and caveats: Expanded TCRs clustered into significantly more large CDR3 similarity groups than controls, the analysis revealed.

This clonotype was observed a handful of times. The antigen remains undetermined. Noted time point: pre-sensitization, week 0. As to treatment: therapeutic diphenylcyclopropenone sensitization with weekly scalp DPC. From the RACE reads, TCRdb called clonotypes with MiXCR, one entry per CDR3 protein. The data hold approximately 52,000 distinct CDR3 sequences, with about a tenth observed a single time. The receptor comes from a middle-aged woman with alopecia areata. Some clones in this sample may be carry-over from other donors' samples. The sequencing used whole blood, collected in connection with sensitization to the hapten diphenylcyclopropenone (DPC).

CDR3 coding DNA: TGTGCCAGCGGAGAGACAGGGAATAGCAATCAGCCCCAGCATTTT. Translation: CASGETGNSNQPQHF. This chain uses TRBV12-3 or TRBV12-4 with TRBJ1-5; 7 bases match TRBD1. Trimming at V came to 8 bases and at J to 0 bases, leaving 7 bases not matched to a gene. The CDR3 length is 15 residues.